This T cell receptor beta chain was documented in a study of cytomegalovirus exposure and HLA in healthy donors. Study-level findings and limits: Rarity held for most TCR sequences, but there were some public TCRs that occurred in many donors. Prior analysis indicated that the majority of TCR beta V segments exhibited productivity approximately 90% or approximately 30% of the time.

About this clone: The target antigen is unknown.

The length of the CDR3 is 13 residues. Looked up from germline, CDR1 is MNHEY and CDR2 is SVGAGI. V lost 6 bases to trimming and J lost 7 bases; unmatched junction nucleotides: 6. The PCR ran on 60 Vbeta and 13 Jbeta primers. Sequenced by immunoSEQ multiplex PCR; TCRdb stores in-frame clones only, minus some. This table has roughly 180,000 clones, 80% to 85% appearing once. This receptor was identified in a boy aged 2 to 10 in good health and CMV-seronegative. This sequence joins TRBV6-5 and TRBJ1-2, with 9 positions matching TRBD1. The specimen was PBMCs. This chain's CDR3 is CASSSGTGFGYTF. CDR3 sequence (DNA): TGTGCCAGCAGCTCCGGGACAGGGTTTGGCTACACCTTC.